This T cell receptor beta chain appears in the sequencing data of a study of T cells in Graves' hyperthyroidism and ophthalmopathy. Background on the study: Peripheral blood was drawn at first diagnosis, prior to all treatment.

Germline-derived CDR1 and CDR2 are SGHTA and FQGNSA. CDR3 size: 16 residues. The V and J ends lost 3 bases and 4 bases respectively, with 19 bases between them. The source material, RNA transcripts, was used to amplify TCR beta CDR3 regions. Initially, a first-round RT-PCR of the TCR CDR3 employed the HTBI primer set. A single record per CDR3 protein comes from TCRdb applying MiXCR to the multiplex PCR reads. The sample shows 300,000 to 450,000 distinct CDR3 sequences, 15% to 18% of them seen only once. The blood sample was taken at first hyperthyroidism diagnosis, before any ophthalmopathy symptoms. Ten or more counts support this clonotype.

The sequence came from a woman aged 18-30 years with Graves' hyperthyroidism that later progressed to Graves' ophthalmopathy. Sequenced sample: blood. The rearrangement links TRBV7-2 to TRBJ2-7; a possible D gene is TRBD1 (5 bases). CDR3 DNA sequence: TGTGCCAGCAGCTTTAATGTAGGGGCGAACCAATACGAGCAGTACTTC. Its translation is CASSFNVGANQYEQYF.